A single sample gave rise to the 3 T cell receptor beta chains below, sequenced in a study of human T cells and chemical hapten exposure. Time point in this sample: patch test 2, 6 weeks after DPC sensitization. The treatment denotes: therapeutic diphenylcyclopropenone sensitization with weekly scalp DPC. Each CDR3 protein is one row after TCRdb ran MiXCR on the RACE reads. This sample has approximately 96,000 distinct CDR3 sequences, with about 9.6% found just once. The source was whole blood, collected in connection with sensitization to the hapten diphenylcyclopropenone (DPC). These receptors were taken from a woman aged 40 to 50 with alopecia areata. Some clones in this sample may be carry-over from other donors' samples.

This clonotype has only a few counts. The chain has TRBV11-2 and TRBJ2-5, with D hard to call. The germline CDR1 and CDR2 sequences are SGHAT and FQNNGV. The CDR3 totals 11 residues. Between the trimmed V and J ends, which lost 2 bases and 9 bases, there was a span of 7 bases. CDR3 residues: CASSLNHPQYF. CDR3 nucleotide sequence: TGTGCCAGCAGCTTAAACCACCCCCAGTACTTC.

This clonotype showed up just a few times. The chain uses TRBV30 and TRBJ2-1; D remains ambiguous. The CDR3 loop spans 11 amino acids. Germline CDR1 GTSNPN, CDR2 SVGIG (reference sequence). Trimming pared 2 bases from V and 5 bases from J, leaving 4 bases between. CDR3: CAWSRNNEQFF. The CDR3 bases are TGTGCCTGGAGTCGTAACAATGAGCAGTTCTTC.

V usage is TRBV5-4 and J usage is TRBJ1-5; no reliable D call. Germline values: CDR1 SGHNT, CDR2 YYREEE (reference sequence). This CDR3 region has 20 residues. V was trimmed by 3 bases and J by 2 bases, leaving 27 bases between them. The CDR3 loop is CASSSSPGNHKKYGNQPQHF. The CDR3 DNA follows: TGTGCCAGCAGCTCCTCTCCGGGAAACCATAAAAAATATGGCAATCAGCCCCAGCATTTT. The entire variable domain, with the rest obtained from reference TRBV5-4 and TRBJ1-5, is as follows: ETGVTQSPTHLIKTRGQQVTLRCSSQSGHNTVSWYQQALGQGPQFIFQYYREEENGRGNFPPRFSGLQFPNYSSELNVNALELDDSALYLCASSSSPGNHKKYGNQPQHFGDGTRLSIL.